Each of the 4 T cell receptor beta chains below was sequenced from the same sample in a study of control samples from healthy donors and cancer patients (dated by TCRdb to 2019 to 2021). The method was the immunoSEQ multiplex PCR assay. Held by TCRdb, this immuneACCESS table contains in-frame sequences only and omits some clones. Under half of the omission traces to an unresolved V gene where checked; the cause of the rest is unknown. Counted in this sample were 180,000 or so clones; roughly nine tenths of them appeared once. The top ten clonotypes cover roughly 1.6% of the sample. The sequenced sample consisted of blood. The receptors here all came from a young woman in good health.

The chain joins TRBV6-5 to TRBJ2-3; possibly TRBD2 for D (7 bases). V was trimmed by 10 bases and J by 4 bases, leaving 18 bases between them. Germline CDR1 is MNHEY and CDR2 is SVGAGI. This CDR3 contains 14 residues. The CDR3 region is CATMPRGRPDTQYF. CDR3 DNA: TGTGCCACCATGCCGCGGGGGCGCCCAGATACGCAGTATTTT.

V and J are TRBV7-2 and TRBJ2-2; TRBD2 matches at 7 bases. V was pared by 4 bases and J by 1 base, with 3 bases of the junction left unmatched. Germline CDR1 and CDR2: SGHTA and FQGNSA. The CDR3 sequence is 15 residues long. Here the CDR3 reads CASSSGLWNTGELFF. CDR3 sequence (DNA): TGTGCCAGCAGCTCGGGACTATGGAACACCGGGGAGCTGTTTTTT.

This chain's CDR3 is CAWKNYGYTF. CDR3 DNA: TGTGCCTGGAAGAACTATGGCTACACCTTC. The rearrangement links TRBV30 to TRBJ1-2; D not resolved. Germline CDR1 GTSNPN, CDR2 SVGIG (reference sequence). Trimming took off 4 bases at V and 2 bases at J, with 2 bases between the two ends. CDR3 length: 10 amino acids.

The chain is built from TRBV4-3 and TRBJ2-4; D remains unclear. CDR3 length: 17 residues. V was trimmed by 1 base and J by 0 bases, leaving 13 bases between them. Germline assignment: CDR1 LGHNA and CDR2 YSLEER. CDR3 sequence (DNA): TGCGCCAGCAGCCAAGCCTACAACCCACTAGCCAAAAACATTCAGTACTTC. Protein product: CASSQAYNPLAKNIQYF.